This TCR beta chain is drawn from a study of identical twins. The study, taken as a whole, reports: Excess low generation probability was seen in twin-shared out-of-frame alpha sequences.

This clonotype was seen only a few times. What it binds is unknown. The length of the CDR3 is 16 residues. Trimming shortened V by 4 bases and J by 0 bases, and 14 bases separated the two germline ends. CDR1 is SGHRS, CDR2 YFSETQ, per germline. TCRdb re-called the 5' RACE reads with MiXCR, one entry per CDR3 protein. The table includes 700,000 to 950,000 distinct CDR3 sequences, more than 9% detected once. In every case, the donor was a healthy Caucasian. The same data also went into a second study, on yellow fever vaccine responses in identical twins.

This receptor was taken from a woman between 18 and 30 years old in good health. Sequenced: PBMCs. The chain has TRBV5-1 and TRBJ1-3; no firm D call. CDR3 region: CASSRTWESSGNTIYF. The CDR3 coding sequence is TGCGCCAGCAGCCGAACTTGGGAGAGCTCTGGAAACACCATATATTTT.